These 32 T cell receptor beta chains came from one sample sequenced in a study of shared clonotypes between healthy human individuals. Clones were sequenced by immunoSEQ multiplex PCR, and TCRdb holds only the in-frame ones, with some missing. The top ten clones hold roughly 24% of a sample with almost 700,000 clones, about 92% of them seen once. Naive CD8 isolation took CD45RO-negative cells positively selected for CCR7 and excluded terminally differentiated effector memory CD45RA+ cells. Sequenced material: naive CD8+ T cells sorted from blood. All receptors derive from a man aged 25 to 45 in good health.

The chain combines TRBV14 with TRBJ2-7; 12 nucleotides agree with TRBD2. Per germline, CDR1 SGHDN and CDR2 FVKESK. The V gene end was trimmed by 1 base and the J gene end by 1 base; junction bases not matched to a gene: 8. The CDR3 consists of 18 residues. In nucleotides, the CDR3 is TGTGCCAGCAGCCAAGGCTTTGGCCTAGCGGGAGGGTCCTACGAGCAGTACTTC. Residues: CASSQGFGLAGGSYEQYF.

The chain uses TRBV28 and TRBJ2-3; D is uncertain. This CDR3 is built from 15 residues. V was trimmed by 6 bases and J by 6 bases, leaving 19 bases between them. From germline, CDR1 is MDHEN and CDR2 SYDVKM. CDR3 coding DNA: TGTGCCAGCAGCCCCGTTCGGGCACCTTCCGATACGCAGTATTTT. It translates to CASSPVRAPSDTQYF.

This sequence joins TRBV4-1 and TRBJ2-1; 10 nucleotides align to TRBD2. Germline CDR1 and CDR2: MGHRA and YSYEKL. V trimming: 4 bases; J trimming: 10 bases; junction bases outside the gene matches: 10. This CDR3 region has 15 residues. The CDR3 DNA reads TGCGCCAGCAGCCGTTCTAGCGGGAGTGTGCAAGAGCAGTTCTTC. Translating gives CASSRSSGSVQEQFF.

Written as DNA, the CDR3 is TGTGCCAGCAGCGTAGCTAGGACTAGTTTACTTGACGAGCAGTACTTC. Translating gives CASSVARTSLLDEQYF. This rearrangement joins TRBV9 to TRBJ2-7; 7 nucleotides line up with TRBD2. This CDR3 is 16 amino acids long. The germline V gene has CDR1 SGDLS and CDR2 YYNGEE. Trimming at V came to 0 bases and at J to 5 bases, leaving 11 bases not matched to a gene.

This clone has a single count. The rearrangement uses TRBV28 and TRBJ2-1; 12 bases match TRBD1. CDR1 is MDHEN, CDR2 SYDVKM, per germline. J gave up 8 bases and V 5 bases, and 7 bases lay outside the gene matches. This CDR3 has 15 residues. In DNA, the CDR3 is TGTGCCAGCAGTGAATGGGGACAGGGGGCCCATGAGCAGTTCTTC. Its translation: CASSEWGQGAHEQFF.

This clone was seen a single time. The chain recombines TRBV4-1 with TRBJ2-7, with unresolved D. Trimming removed 2 bases at V and 7 bases at J, with 12 bases between. The CDR3 is 13 residues long. Germline V gives CDR1 MGHRA, CDR2 YSYEKL. The chain's CDR3 is CASSQSELGEQYF. The CDR3 region has the DNA TGCGCCAGCAGCCAAAGCGAACTCGGGGAGCAGTACTTC.

This clone was counted a single time. The sample contains more than one DNA sequence encoding this CDR3. This sequence joins TRBV7-9 and TRBJ2-7; 10 bases line up with TRBD2. The ends lost 6 bases at V and 3 bases at J; junction bases unmatched: 5. The CDR3 runs 14 residues. Germline assignment: CDR1 SEHNR and CDR2 FQNEAQ (reference sequence). CDR3 residues: CASSGASGSYEQYF. CDR3 DNA: TGTGCCAGCAGTGGTGCTAGCGGGAGCTACGAGCAGTACTTC.

The CDR3 loop reads CASSGRVNTDTQYF. CDR3 sequence (DNA): TGTGCCAGCAGCGGCAGGGTTAACACAGATACGCAGTATTTT. V usage is TRBV9 and J usage is TRBJ2-3; possible D gene TRBD1, 5 bases. This CDR3 region has 14 residues. Trimming removed 3 bases at V and 2 bases at J, with 10 bases between. Looked up from germline, CDR1 is SGDLS and CDR2 is YYNGEE.

This chain joins TRBV5-1 and TRBJ2-7; the match to TRBD1 covers 9 bases. Germline CDR1 is SGHRS and CDR2 is YFSETQ. The junction had 7 bases not matched to a gene; V was cut back by 4 bases and J by 2 bases. CDR3 length: 15 residues. The CDR3 loop is CASSAAGTGTYEQYF. The CDR3 DNA is TGCGCCAGCAGCGCGGCCGGGACAGGGACCTACGAGCAGTACTTC.

This chain joins TRBV6-1 and TRBJ2-7; D is undetermined. V was trimmed by 0 bases and J by 1 base, leaving 16 bases between them. CDR1 is MNHNS, CDR2 SASEGT, per germline. CDR3 length equals 17 residues. Here the CDR3 reads CASSEATQYPKSYEQYF. The CDR3 coding sequence is TGTGCCAGCAGTGAAGCTACCCAGTACCCCAAGTCCTACGAGCAGTACTTC.

The gene calls are TRBV6-5 and TRBJ2-1, with D unclear. Germline CDR1 MNHEY, CDR2 SVGAGI. This CDR3 is 13 amino acids long. V was trimmed by 6 bases and J by 3 bases, leaving 9 bases between them. The CDR3: CASSGRNYNEQFF. CDR3 DNA sequence: TGTGCCAGCAGCGGGCGGAACTACAATGAGCAGTTCTTC.

The gene calls are TRBV7-9 and TRBJ1-2; 7 nucleotides line up with TRBD1. Losses at the gene ends were 6 bases for V and 8 bases for J; bases not matched to a gene: 15. Germline loops: CDR1 SEHNR, CDR2 FQNEAQ (reference sequence). CDR3 length: 15 residues. The CDR3 reads CASRRYRQGVRGYTF. The DNA for the CDR3 is TGTGCCAGCAGGAGGTACAGACAGGGCGTGAGGGGCTACACCTTC.

The V gene is TRBV6-4, the J gene TRBJ2-7; no clear D gene. Deletions cut 7 bases from V and 1 base from J, with 20 bases between. The CDR3 has 16 residues. CDR1 MRHNA and CDR2 SNTAGT come from the germline V gene. The CDR3 DNA is TGTGCCAGCATAGTTTTTTGTAGAACTTTTTCCTACGAGCAGTACTTC. Encoded protein: CASIVFCRTFSYEQYF.

This clone came up many times. The chain is built from TRBV2 and TRBJ1-5; no definite D call. Deletions cut 2 bases from V and 0 bases from J, with 8 bases between. The CDR3 loop spans 15 amino acids. Germline assignment: CDR1 SNHLY and CDR2 FYNNEI. For the CDR3, the DNA is TGTGCCAGCAGTGAAACCAGGAGTAGCAATCAGCCCCAGCATTTT. Its protein is CASSETRSSNQPQHF.

This chain connects TRBV10-2 to TRBJ2-7, with TRBD2 matching over 12 bases. There are 15 residues in the CDR3. In germline, CDR1 is WSHSY, CDR2 SAAADI. The J segment lost 3 bases and the V segment lost 3 bases, leaving 3 bases of the junction unmatched. CDR3 in DNA: TGCGCCAGCAGTGACGGGACTAGCGGGCTCTACGAGCAGTACTTC. It yields the protein CASSDGTSGLYEQYF.

The V gene is TRBV7-9, the J gene TRBJ2-4, with D perhaps TRBD1 (5 bases). Per germline, CDR1 SEHNR and CDR2 FQNEAQ (reference sequence). V gave up 1 base and J gave up 8 bases, with 15 bases separating them. CDR3 size: 15 residues. The CDR3 DNA follows: TGTGCCAGCAGCTTAGGAGCGTCAGGGTCGGACATTCAGTACTTC. As protein: CASSLGASGSDIQYF.

V gene TRBV5-5 combines with J gene TRBJ1-1; no definite D call. CDR1 is SGHKS, CDR2 YYEKEE, per germline (reference sequence). Trimming removed 4 bases from V and 2 bases from J, with 15 bases in between. CDR3 length: 15 residues. The CDR3, as DNA: TGTGCCAGCAGCCCCAGTGGAACCAAAAACACTGAAGCTTTCTTT. Amino acid sequence: CASSPSGTKNTEAFF.

The V gene is TRBV5-4, the J gene TRBJ1-2; D is unclear. Between the trimmed V and J ends, which lost 3 bases and 7 bases, there was a span of 16 bases. This CDR3 region has 14 residues. From germline, CDR1 is SGHNT and CDR2 YYREEE (reference sequence). The CDR3 protein is CASSSRLGVSGYTF. As DNA, the CDR3 is TGTGCCAGCAGCTCCCGACTCGGGGTGTCTGGCTACACCTTC.

This CDR3 reads CASSQGPNTNSYEQYF. CDR3 DNA sequence: TGTGCCAGCAGCCAAGGCCCGAACACCAACTCCTACGAGCAGTACTTC. The chain is built from TRBV14 and TRBJ2-7, with unresolved D. V lost 1 base and J 0 bases, leaving 13 bases between the germline ends. Germline CDR1 reads SGHDN; CDR2 reads FVKESK. The CDR3 is made up of 16 amino acids.

DNA of the CDR3: TGTGCCAGCAGCGTAGGAGGGCCAGGACTCGCCCACGAGCAGTACTTC. Amino acids: CASSVGGPGLAHEQYF. V usage is TRBV9 and J usage is TRBJ2-7, with D perhaps TRBD2 (5 bases). Germline V CDR1 and CDR2: SGDLS, YYNGEE. CDR3 length: 16 amino acids. Trimming shortened V by 0 bases and J by 5 bases, and 18 bases separated the two germline ends.

The V gene is TRBV29-1, the J gene TRBJ2-2; D may be TRBD1 or TRBD2 (5 bases each). The germline V gene has CDR1 SQVTM and CDR2 ANQGSEA. CDR3 length equals 14 residues. The ends were cut back, 7 bases at V and 3 bases at J, with 15 bases in the middle. Here the CDR3 DNA reads TGCAGCGCCCTCGACAGCGGAGACACCGGGGAGCTGTTTTTT. This gives the protein CSALDSGDTGELFF.

The chain has TRBV19 and TRBJ1-4; TRBD1 matches at 7 bases. The CDR3 extends over 15 amino acids. Germline trimming cut 8 bases from V and 0 bases from J; bases unmatched to any gene: 6. The germline V gene has CDR1 LNHDA and CDR2 SQIVND (reference sequence). CDR3 nucleotides: TGTGCCAGTTCCTACAGGGGTGCAACTAATGAAAAACTGTTTTTT. Protein: CASSYRGATNEKLFF.

J is TRBJ2-3 and V is TRBV27; D is perhaps TRBD2 (5 bases). The germline V and J ends were trimmed by 8 bases and 0 bases, with 12 bases remaining between them. Looked up from germline, CDR1 is MNHEY and CDR2 is SMNVEV (reference sequence). The CDR3 is made up of 14 amino acids. This chain's CDR3 is CASGYGVSTDTQYF. CDR3 sequence (DNA): TGTGCCAGCGGCTACGGGGTTAGCACAGATACGCAGTATTTT.

The gene calls are TRBV29-1 and TRBJ2-7; no firm D call. The CDR3 contains 12 residues. Germline V CDR1 and CDR2: SQVTM, ANQGSEA. V was clipped by 5 bases and J by 3 bases, with 11 bases between them. CDR3 DNA: TGCAGCGTTAGTGAGTTCAACTACGAGCAGTACTTC. Amino acids: CSVSEFNYEQYF.

V gene TRBV19 combines with J gene TRBJ1-2; TRBD1 matches 7 bases. Germline trimming cut 7 bases from V and 4 bases from J; bases unmatched to any gene: 18. In germline, CDR1 is LNHDA, CDR2 SQIVND (reference sequence). The CDR3 extends over 17 amino acids. CDR3 DNA: TGTGCCAGTACCAGAACTCTGAGACAGGGAAGTAGCTATGGCTACACCTTC. This encodes CASTRTLRQGSSYGYTF.

This clone was counted between two and nine times. This CDR3 is also generated by other DNA sequences in the sample. The chain is built from TRBV27 and TRBJ2-1, with a possible D match to TRBD2 (6 bases). V lost 5 bases to trimming and J lost 5 bases, with 13 bases between them. Germline lookup yields CDR1 MNHEY and CDR2 SMNVEV (reference sequence). This CDR3 has 14 amino acids. Here the CDR3 reads CASSLGGPHNEQFF. The CDR3 coding sequence is TGTGCCAGCAGTCTCGGAGGGCCCCACAATGAGCAGTTCTTC.

As for this clone: Sequence at one end of the junction differs from germline and may be a read error. The gene calls are TRBV6-1 and TRBJ2-7, with 7 bases fitting TRBD1. Germline V gene data show CDR1 as MNHNS and CDR2 as SASEGT. The CDR3 extends over 11 amino acids. The CDR3 sequence: CASSLAGTVFF. CDR3 in DNA: TGTGCCAGCAGCTTAGCCGGGACAGTCTTCTTC.

J is TRBJ2-7 and V is TRBV9; 7 bases align to TRBD1. The CDR3 consists of 14 residues. Germline CDR1 is SGDLS and CDR2 is YYNGEE. V lost 3 bases, J lost 0 bases, and 3 bases stayed unmatched. The CDR3 protein is CASSAGDSSYEQYF. DNA of the CDR3: TGTGCCAGCAGCGCCGGGGACAGCTCCTACGAGCAGTACTTC.

The chain carries TRBV7-6 and TRBJ2-3, with TRBD1 matching over 8 bases. This CDR3 is built from 16 residues. J gave up 4 bases and V 3 bases, and 9 bases lay outside the gene matches. CDR1 and CDR2 (germline): SGHVS, FNYEAQ. The CDR3 DNA is TGTGCCAGCAGCTTCGAAGGACAGGGTTATGCAGATACGCAGTATTTT. This translates into CASSFEGQGYADTQYF.

V gene TRBV5-1 combines with J gene TRBJ1-3, with D perhaps TRBD1 (5 bases). Germline V CDR1 and CDR2: SGHRS, YFSETQ. CDR3 length: 18 amino acids. V dropped 5 bases and J dropped 0 bases, with 21 bases sitting between them. The CDR3 protein is CASSHSTKGDRSGNTIYF. In nucleotides, the CDR3 is TGCGCCAGCAGTCATTCGACAAAAGGGGACCGCTCTGGAAACACCATATATTTT.

The J gene is TRBJ2-2, the V gene TRBV5-4; 9 positions match TRBD1. Germline V lookup: CDR1 SGHNT, CDR2 YYREEE (reference sequence). V was pared by 5 bases and J by 7 bases, with 15 bases of the junction left unmatched. This CDR3 spans 17 amino acids. The CDR3 loop is CASRYRDRDGSDGELFF. The CDR3, as DNA: TGTGCCAGCAGATACCGGGACAGGGATGGGTCGGACGGGGAGCTGTTTTTT. The full variable domain, rest sourced from reference TRBV5-4 and TRBJ2-2, is ETGVTQSPTHLIKTRGQQVTLRCSSQSGHNTVSWYQQALGQGPQFIFQYYREEENGRGNFPPRFSGLQFPNYSSELNVNALELDDSALYLCASRYRDRDGSDGELFFGEGSRLTVL.

The rearrangement links TRBV7-9 to TRBJ1-2; D remains ambiguous. Per the germline V gene, CDR1 is SEHNR and CDR2 is FQNEAQ (reference sequence). This CDR3 spans 14 amino acids. V was trimmed by 5 bases and J by 0 bases, leaving 10 bases between them. The CDR3 here is CASSRDVANYGYTF. In DNA form, the CDR3 reads TGTGCCAGCAGCCGAGACGTAGCTAACTATGGCTACACCTTC.